The 22 T cell receptor beta chains presented below share a single source sample, sequenced in a study of blood T cell repertoires in COVID-19. TCRdb keeps only in-frame clones here, not all; method: immunoSEQ multiplex PCR. In the table there are around 100,000 clones, roughly two thirds of which are singletons. The sample was peripheral blood. Receptors were obtained from an elderly man with acute or convalescent COVID-19.

The rearrangement joins TRBV4-3 to TRBJ2-6; D is ambiguous. V dropped 2 bases and J dropped 0 bases, with 11 bases sitting between them. Looked up from germline, CDR1 is LGHNA and CDR2 is YSLEER. This CDR3 contains 17 residues. The CDR3 protein is CASSQNSPSSGANVLTF. The CDR3 DNA reads as TGCGCCAGCAGCCAAAATAGCCCTAGCTCTGGGGCCAACGTCCTGACTTTC.

CDR3 sequence (DNA): TGTGCCAGCAGTTACTTTTTGGGACAGGGGAATGAGCAGTTCTTC. It yields the protein CASSYFLGQGNEQFF. J is TRBJ2-1 and V is TRBV6-6; the match to TRBD1 covers 10 bases. Trimming took 1 base from V and 7 from J; bases not matched to a gene: 4. Germline V gene lookup returns CDR1 MNHNY and CDR2 SVGAGI (reference sequence). The CDR3 is 15 residues long.

V and J are TRBV20-1 and TRBJ1-1; D may be TRBD1 (6 bases). The CDR3 runs to 15 residues. Germline lookup yields CDR1 DFQATT and CDR2 SNEGSKA (reference sequence). Trimming stripped 3 bases from V and 0 bases from J, with 14 bases between. This chain's CDR3 is CSASQRGAMNTEAFF. DNA of the CDR3: TGCAGTGCTAGTCAGCGGGGGGCCATGAACACTGAAGCTTTCTTT.

Only a few counts were recorded for this clone. The chain uses TRBV6-6 and TRBJ2-2, with a possible D match to TRBD2 (5 bases). Germline CDR1 MNHNY, CDR2 SVGAGI (reference sequence). Trimming removed 2 bases at V and 5 bases at J, with 12 bases between. CDR3 length: 15 residues. CDR3 in DNA: TGTGCCAGCAGTTACGGGGAGCGGTGGACCGGGGAGCTGTTTTTT. Amino acids: CASSYGERWTGELFF.

The rearrangement links TRBV9 to TRBJ1-2; 9 bases are shared with TRBD1. The CDR3 has 14 amino acids. Per the germline V gene, CDR1 is SGDLS and CDR2 is YYNGEE. J gave up 5 bases and V 2 bases, and 4 bases lay outside the gene matches. CDR3 bases: TGTGCCAGCAGCGTGGGACAGGGCCCTTATGGCTACACCTTC. Protein: CASSVGQGPYGYTF.

The chain couples TRBV5-4 to TRBJ2-2; D uncertain. Trimming shortened V by 5 bases and J by 5 bases, and 10 bases separated the two germline ends. This CDR3 has 13 residues. Germline loops: CDR1 SGHNT, CDR2 YYREEE (reference sequence). CDR3 sequence (DNA): TGTGCCAGCAGGTTGACGGTTACCGGGGAGCTGTTTTTT. Amino acids: CASRLTVTGELFF.

The CDR3 loop is CASSPVLAGVGRSGANVLTF. In DNA form, the CDR3 reads TGTGCCAGCTCACCGGTCCTAGCGGGAGTGGGCCGCTCTGGGGCCAACGTCCTGACTTTC. The chain links TRBV18 to TRBJ2-6; 10 positions agree with TRBD2. The CDR3 runs 20 residues. Looked up from germline, CDR1 is KGHSH and CDR2 is LQKENI. The ends lost 3 bases at V and 0 bases at J; junction bases unmatched: 11. Filled out from reference TRBV18 and TRBJ2-6, the complete variable domain reads NAGVMQNPRHLVRRRGQEARLRCSPMKGHSHVYWYRQLPEEGLKFMVYLQKENIIDESGMPKERFSAEFPKEGPSILRIQQVVRGDSAAYFCASSPVLAGVGRSGANVLTFGAGSRLTVL.

The genes are TRBV19 and TRBJ2-1; 9 bases fit TRBD2. Trimming took 0 bases from V and 5 from J; bases not matched to a gene: 20. CDR1 and CDR2 (germline): LNHDA, SQIVND (reference sequence). This CDR3 is built from 21 residues. DNA for the CDR3: TGTGCCAGTAGTATAGAGGAGGGCGGTAAGAGGGCGGTAGCGGGAGACAATGAGCAGTTCTTC. Protein: CASSIEEGGKRAVAGDNEQFF.

The rearrangement joins TRBV5-1 to TRBJ2-7; 7 nucleotides line up with TRBD1. After removal of 0 bases from V and 3 bases from J, the junction contained 6 bases not matched to a gene. The CDR3 sequence is 15 residues long. Germline V gives CDR1 SGHRS, CDR2 YFSETQ. The CDR3 nucleotides read TGCGCCAGCAGCTTGGTGGGGGACAGCGACTACGAGCAGTACTTC. Translated, it gives CASSLVGDSDYEQYF. The variable domain in full, completed from reference TRBV5-1 and TRBJ2-7, reads KAGVTQTPRYLIKTRGQQVTLSCSPISGHRSVSWYQQTPGQGLQFLFEYFSETQRNKGNFPGRFSGRQFSNSRSEMNVSTLELGDSALYLCASSLVGDSDYEQYFGPGTRLTVT.

V is TRBV2 and J is TRBJ2-7, with D possibly matching TRBD1 (5 bases). The CDR3 consists of 14 residues. CDR1 and CDR2 (germline): SNHLY, FYNNEI. Trimming removed 6 bases at V and 2 bases at J, with 14 bases between. The CDR3 region has the DNA TGTGCCAGCAGCTCGACAGCCTTACCCTACGAGCAGTACTTC. As protein: CASSSTALPYEQYF.

The chain links TRBV5-1 to TRBJ2-3; 7 positions agree with TRBD2. V dropped 0 bases and J dropped 0; count of bases not matched to a gene: 4. Germline values: CDR1 SGHRS, CDR2 YFSETQ. CDR3 length: 16 residues. This CDR3 reads CASSLALAGSTDTQYF. The DNA for the CDR3 is TGCGCCAGCAGCTTGGCCTTAGCGGGTAGCACAGATACGCAGTATTTT.

This chain uses TRBV19 with TRBJ1-2; D possibly corresponds to TRBD1 (6 bases). The CDR3 length is 15 residues. The germline CDR1 and CDR2 sequences are LNHDA and SQIVND (reference sequence). The germline V and J ends were trimmed by 5 bases and 0 bases, with 13 bases remaining between them. The CDR3 nucleotides read TGTGCCAGTAGTTCCCACAGGGCTTCTAACTATGGCTACACCTTC. Amino acid sequence: CASSSHRASNYGYTF.

The chain carries TRBV6-2 or TRBV6-3 and TRBJ2-1; D not resolved. CDR1 and CDR2 (germline): MNHEY, SVGEGT. With 2 bases removed from V and 11 bases from J, the gap between germline ends came to 7 bases. The CDR3 has 11 amino acids. CDR3 bases: TGTGCCAGCAGTTACGGGCAGAAGCAGTTCTTC. Protein product: CASSYGQKQFF.

The chain is built from TRBV2 and TRBJ2-7, with 11 bases lining up with TRBD1. The CDR3 is 13 amino acids. J was trimmed by 7 bases and V by 7 bases; bases with no gene match: 6. CDR1 and CDR2 (germline): SNHLY, FYNNEI. CDR3: CASIGQGAGEQYF. The DNA for the CDR3 is TGTGCCAGCATTGGACAGGGGGCGGGGGAGCAGTACTTC.

The V call is TRBV4-2, the J call TRBJ2-1, with D tentatively TRBD2 (6 bases). The CDR3 runs 18 residues. V was clipped by 4 bases and J by 4 bases, with 23 bases between them. Per germline, CDR1 LGHNA and CDR2 YNFKEQ. CDR3 sequence: CASSPRELAPIPYNEQFF. In DNA, the CDR3 is TGTGCCAGCAGCCCCCGGGAACTAGCACCTATACCTTACAATGAGCAGTTCTTC.

This clone was counted a few times. The gene calls are TRBV6-5 and TRBJ2-6; D ambiguous. Germline loops: CDR1 MNHEY, CDR2 SVGAGI. Deletions cut 3 bases from V and 0 bases from J, with 9 bases between. The CDR3 totals 16 residues. Here the CDR3 reads CASSYEPPSGANVLTF. The DNA of the CDR3 is TGTGCCAGCAGTTATGAGCCGCCCTCTGGGGCCAACGTCCTGACTTTC.

This clone occurred a few times. V and J are TRBV18 and TRBJ1-3; a weak D match, TRBD1 (5 bases). The V end was cut by 6 bases, the J end by 0 bases, with 15 bases between. CDR1 is KGHSH and CDR2 is LQKENI in the germline V gene. The CDR3 spans 16 residues. The CDR3 protein is CASSIQGATSGNTIYF. Here the CDR3 DNA reads TGTGCCAGCTCTATTCAGGGCGCGACCTCTGGAAACACCATATATTTT.

This clone showed up just once. The chain uses TRBV9 and TRBJ2-7, with 8 bases matching TRBD2. The V segment lost 7 bases and the J segment 0 bases; nucleotides outside the gene matches: 6. Germline CDR1 reads SGDLS; CDR2 reads YYNGEE. CDR3 length: 14 residues. In nucleotides, the CDR3 is TGTGCCAGCCAGCCGGGGGGGCTCTCCTACGAGCAGTACTTC. Encoded protein: CASQPGGLSYEQYF.

The chain joins TRBV11-2 to TRBJ2-3; D remains unclear. Trimming stripped 0 bases from V and 7 bases from J, with 11 bases between. The germline V gene encodes CDR1 SGHAT and CDR2 FQNNGV. There are 14 residues in the CDR3. CDR3 nucleotides: TGTGCCAGCAGCTTAGATACACAATTGCATACGCAGTATTTT. Translated: CASSLDTQLHTQYF.

Regarding this clone: Other nucleotide sequences in the sample specify the same CDR3. The J gene is TRBJ1-2, the V gene TRBV28; D possibly corresponds to TRBD1 (6 bases). V gave up 2 bases and J gave up 2 bases, with 9 bases separating them. The CDR3 consists of 14 residues. Germline V gene sequence: CDR1 MDHEN, CDR2 SYDVKM. CDR3 in amino acids: CASSLQGSNYGYTF. The CDR3 nucleotides are TGTGCCAGCAGTTTACAGGGGTCCAACTATGGCTACACCTTC.

The V call is TRBV7-2, the J call TRBJ1-4; D is uncertain. The CDR3 has 16 residues. The ends were cut back, 1 base at V and 8 bases at J, with 17 bases in the middle. Per the germline V gene, CDR1 is SGHTA and CDR2 is FQGNSA. Here the CDR3 DNA reads TGTGCCAGCAGCTTAGGTGGCGGCCTACGTAAGGAAAAACTGTTTTTT. This translates into CASSLGGGLRKEKLFF.

The chain links TRBV28 to TRBJ2-5; D gene unclear. Germline V CDR1 and CDR2: MDHEN, SYDVKM. CDR3 length: 15 amino acids. Trimming removed 6 bases from V and 7 bases from J, with 21 bases in between. CDR3 in DNA: TGTGCCAGCAGCCCCGCGAGCGACCCAAGAGGGACCCAGTACTTC. Amino acid sequence: CASSPASDPRGTQYF.